This T cell receptor beta chain is from a study of technical replicates of blood from a few donors (dated 2017 in TCRdb). The CDR3 holds 16 amino acids from the cysteine to the phenylalanine. Here the CDR3 DNA is all that survives: 48 bases in frame from base 1. CDR1 SGHKS and CDR2 YYEKEE are derived from the germline V gene (reference sequence). At the junction V is shortened by 0 bases and J by 4 bases, with 17 bases in between. Receptors were amplified or captured by the immunoSEQ multiplex PCR assay. In its TCRdb copy, this immuneACCESS table keeps in-frame sequences only and misses some clones. Where compared with another copy, unresolved V genes explain less than half of these, and the others have no known cause. Here the sample has about 100,000 clones; more than 90% occur a single time. Roughly 0.22% of the sample comes from the top ten. This clone was found once. Its antigen remains undetermined. No base quality values were provided; no much bigger clone lies one nucleotide off.

The receptor was derived from a human donor in good health. The sequencing input was T cells isolated from PBMCs. In this chain, TRBV5-5 is recombined with TRBJ2-7; TRBD1 is possibly the D segment (6 matching bases). The nucleotide sequence is given as TGTGCCAGCAGCTTGGGTCCCGGGACAAATCATTACGAGCAGTACTTC. Translation gives CASSLGPGTNHYEQYF. Beyond the CDR3, the reference TRBV5-5 and TRBJ2-7 genes provide the residues; the full variable domain reads: DAGVTQSPTHLIKTRGQQVTLRCSPISGHKSVSWYQQVLGQGPQFIFQYYEKEERGRGNFPDRFSARQFPNYSSELNVNALLLGDSALYLCASSLGPGTNHYEQYFGPGTRLTVT.